This T cell receptor beta chain was sequenced during a study of blood T cell repertoires in COVID-19. Study in general: PBMCs, B-cell-depleted T cells, or T cells were the source of the cDNA or gDNA that made up the material.

In the authors' workflow: Nucleated cell counts were estimated from reference gene primer amplification. The table came from immunoSEQ multiplex PCR; TCRdb's copy has only in-frame clones and leaves some out. From that table come the V and J calls and clone size; the DNA was used to work out D and trimming. The sample holds around 100,000 clones, under 90% seen once. V was trimmed by 0 bases and J by 4 bases, leaving 14 bases between them. Per the germline V gene, CDR1 is SGHVS and CDR2 is FQNEAQ. The CDR3 totals 16 residues. This rearrangement joins TRBV7-8 to TRBJ2-3; TRBD2 might be the D (6 bases). This sequence was found in a human donor in a cohort sampled during active COVID-19. The specimen was peripheral blood. The CDR3 here is CASSLALGGQADTQYF. The CDR3 nucleotides are TGTGCCAGCAGCTTAGCGCTCGGAGGGCAGGCAGATACGCAGTATTTT.